This entry lists 25 T cell receptor beta chains sequenced from one sample in a study of cytomegalovirus exposure and HLA in healthy donors. PCR used 60 Vbeta primers and 13 Jbeta primers. Profiling relied on immunoSEQ multiplex PCR, and the TCRdb table lists in-frame clones only, not all of them. The table lists 110,000 or so clones, around three quarters of them singletons. The sequencing sample was made of PBMCs. All receptors come from a man aged 40-55 years in good health and CMV-seropositive.

The V and J genes are TRBV7-3 and TRBJ2-3; 8 bases are a match to TRBD1. The CDR3 length is 14 residues. In germline, CDR1 is SGHTA, CDR2 FQGTGA. J lost 8 bases, V lost 4 bases, and 8 bases had no gene match. CDR3 sequence reads: CASSSGQGRGTQYF. In DNA, the CDR3 is TGTGCCAGCAGCTCAGGACAGGGCCGAGGTACGCAGTATTTT.

As to this clone: One end of the junction is discordant with germline, which a read error may explain. The V call is TRBV11-2, the J call TRBJ2-5; 9 bases line up with TRBD1. The tail of the sequence fits TRBJ2-7 better, so the J call may be wrong. The germline gives CDR1 SGHAT, CDR2 FQNNGV. The CDR3 sequence is 16 residues long. The CDR3 loop reads CASSQEGGDRAYEQYF. The DNA for the CDR3 is TGCGCCAGCAGCCAAGAAGGCGGGGACAGGGCCTACGAGCAGTACTTC.

The CDR3 sequence is CASSWPSGTVNTEAFF. The CDR3 DNA is TGCGCCAGCAGCTGGCCGTCGGGGACAGTGAACACTGAAGCTTTCTTT. The chain couples TRBV5-1 to TRBJ1-1; 7 bases align to TRBD1. V dropped 3 bases and J dropped 0; count of bases not matched to a gene: 8. The CDR3 sequence is 16 residues long. Germline V gene lookup returns CDR1 SGHRS and CDR2 YFSETQ.

The V call is TRBV6-5, the J call TRBJ2-7, with D possibly being TRBD2 (6 bases). V lost 6 bases, J lost 2 bases, and 11 bases lay in between. Germline loops: CDR1 MNHEY, CDR2 SVGAGI. The CDR3 length is 13 residues. In nucleotides, the CDR3 is TGTGCCAGCAGGCGGGGCCTCACCTACGAGCAGTACTTC. Translating it yields CASRRGLTYEQYF.

This chain connects TRBV7-2 to TRBJ2-1; tentative D call: TRBD2 (5 bases). Trimming removed 5 bases from V and 0 bases from J, with 11 bases in between. Per germline, CDR1 SGHTA and CDR2 FQGNSA. The length of the CDR3 is 15 residues. CDR3 loop: CASSGGLSSYNEQFF. The CDR3, as DNA: TGTGCCAGCAGCGGCGGGTTGAGCTCCTACAATGAGCAGTTCTTC.

V is TRBV5-4 and J is TRBJ2-1, with TRBD2 matching over 13 bases. V was clipped by 1 base and J by 10 bases; unmatched bases: 5. Germline CDR1 reads SGHNT; CDR2 reads YYREEE (reference sequence). This CDR3 has 15 residues. Written as DNA, the CDR3 is TGTGCCAGCAGCTTGACTAGCGGGGGGGCCACCGAGCAGTTCTTC. This translates into CASSLTSGGATEQFF. Full variable domain (rest looked up from reference TRBV5-4 and TRBJ2-1): ETGVTQSPTHLIKTRGQQVTLRCSSQSGHNTVSWYQQALGQGPQFIFQYYREEENGRGNFPPRFSGLQFPNYSSELNVNALELDDSALYLCASSLTSGGATEQFFGPGTRLTVL.

This clone has only one observation. The chain recombines TRBV18 with TRBJ2-2; D might be TRBD2 (7 bases). V was cut by 3 bases and J by 13 bases, with 15 bases left in between. Germline V gene lookup returns CDR1 KGHSH and CDR2 LQKENI. This CDR3 region has 13 residues. The CDR3, as DNA: TGTGCCAGCTCACCCAATGGGGGGGCCCTGCTGTTTTTT. It encodes CASSPNGGALLFF.

A few counts support this clone. The CDR3 loop reads CASSQDLRGGPETQYF. The CDR3 DNA reads as TGCGCCAGCAGCCAAGATTTGCGGGGGGGACCAGAGACCCAGTACTTC. The chain recombines TRBV4-3 with TRBJ2-5, with 9 bases aligning to TRBD2. V shed 0 bases and J 4 bases; nucleotides not matched to a gene: 6. Per germline, CDR1 LGHNA and CDR2 YSLEER. The CDR3 loop spans 16 amino acids.

In its sample, this clone was seen a few times. V is TRBV5-6 and J is TRBJ2-7; 9 bases agree with TRBD2. V was clipped by 5 bases and J by 4 bases; unmatched bases: 10. The germline gives CDR1 SGHDT, CDR2 YYEEEE. This CDR3 is built from 15 residues. The CDR3 nucleotides are TGTGCCAGCAGTTACGGTCTGGGACTAGCTTACGAGCAGTACTTC. This translates into CASSYGLGLAYEQYF.

The chain has TRBV28 and TRBJ2-5, with D perhaps matching TRBD2 (6 bases). Looked up from germline, CDR1 is MDHEN and CDR2 is SYDVKM. V shed 1 base and J shed 5 bases, with 11 bases lying between them. The CDR3 has 14 residues. CDR3 DNA: TGTGCCAGCAGTTTATACGGGGAGGTGGAGACCCAGTACTTC. Translated, it gives CASSLYGEVETQYF.

The chain is built from TRBV7-2 and TRBJ1-5; TRBD1 aligns across 8 bases. V shed 5 bases, J shed 5 bases, and the junction held 5 bases outside the gene matches. This CDR3 is 14 amino acids long. Germline V lookup: CDR1 SGHTA, CDR2 FQGNSA. The CDR3 region is CASSRGQGDQPQHF. In DNA, the CDR3 is TGTGCCAGCAGCCGAGGACAGGGCGATCAGCCCCAGCATTTT.

The V gene is TRBV2, the J gene TRBJ2-3, with D perhaps matching TRBD1 (5 bases). The V end lost 6 bases, the J end lost 0 bases, and 7 bases lay between the germline ends. Looked up from germline, CDR1 is SNHLY and CDR2 is FYNNEI. The CDR3 length is 13 residues. CDR3 sequence: CASRTVSTDTQYF. Written as DNA, the CDR3 is TGTGCCAGCAGGACAGTGAGCACAGATACGCAGTATTTT.

The rearrangement uses TRBV10-3 and TRBJ2-5; TRBD1 matches 9 bases. Germline V gene data show CDR1 as ENHRY and CDR2 as SYGVKD. The ends lost 5 bases at V and 5 bases at J; junction bases unmatched: 6. There are 14 residues in the CDR3. Here the CDR3 reads CAISPGTGWETQYF. CDR3 nucleotides: TGTGCCATCAGTCCCGGGACAGGGTGGGAGACCCAGTACTTC.

This clone is a singleton in its sample. This sequence joins TRBV27 and TRBJ2-5, with 8 bases aligning to TRBD2. The V and J ends lost 3 bases and 1 base, in that order; junction bases with no gene match: 4. The CDR3 totals 15 residues. CDR1 is MNHEY and CDR2 is SMNVEV in the germline V gene (reference sequence). CDR3 residues: CASSFIAGSQETQYF. CDR3 DNA sequence: TGTGCCAGCAGTTTCATAGCGGGAAGCCAAGAGACCCAGTACTTC.

CDR3 DNA sequence: TGTGCCAGCAGCTCGGCAGGGGGCATGTCTGGTTCACCCCTCCACTTT. Translation: CASSSAGGMSGSPLHF. The chain joins TRBV5-8 to TRBJ1-6, with 8 bases lining up with TRBD1. V gave up 3 bases and J gave up 9 bases; unmatched junction bases: 11. Germline V gene lookup returns CDR1 SGHTS and CDR2 YDEGEE. The CDR3 runs to 16 residues.

This chain uses TRBV9 with TRBJ2-3; D may be TRBD2 (6 bases). This CDR3 has 16 residues. Germline CDR1 and CDR2: SGDLS and YYNGEE. The V end was cut by 4 bases, the J end by 2 bases, with 17 bases between. The CDR3 sequence: CASSPGQGLTTDTQYF. CDR3 nucleotides: TGTGCCAGCAGCCCAGGGCAGGGACTTACCACAGATACGCAGTATTTT.

A few counts support this clone. Its ends do not fully match the called genes, so a read error is possible. The chain is built from TRBV20-1 and TRBJ1-4, with TRBD1 matching over 8 bases. CDR1 DFQATT and CDR2 SNEGSKA come from the germline V gene (reference sequence). The CDR3 length is 11 residues. The chain's CDR3 is CSVRQGEKLFF. The DNA of the CDR3 is TGCAGTGTTAGACAGGGGGAAAAACTGTTTTTT.

The CDR3 here is CASSPTGQVFYTQYF. CDR3 in DNA: TGTGCCAGCAGTCCCACGGGACAGGTTTTTTATACGCAGTATTTT. This chain uses TRBV28 with TRBJ2-3; 8 nucleotides agree with TRBD1. Germline trimming cut 5 bases from V and 7 bases from J; bases unmatched to any gene: 11. The CDR3 is 15 residues long. CDR1 is MDHEN, CDR2 SYDVKM, per germline. The variable domain in full, completed from reference TRBV28 and TRBJ2-3, reads DVKVTQSSRYLVKRTGEKVFLECVQDMDHENMFWYRQDPGLGLRLIYFSYDVKMKEKGDIPEGYSVSREKKERFSLILESASTNQTSMYLCASSPTGQVFYTQYFGPGTRLTVL.

This sequence joins TRBV11-2 and TRBJ2-3, with 7 bases lining up with TRBD1. Germline CDR1 SGHAT, CDR2 FQNNGV. V shed 1 base and J 2 bases; nucleotides not matched to a gene: 6. The CDR3 loop spans 16 amino acids. The chain's CDR3 is CASSLGGTVDTDTQYF. CDR3 DNA: TGTGCCAGCAGCTTAGGAGGGACAGTAGACACAGATACGCAGTATTTT.

The gene calls are TRBV18 and TRBJ2-1; maybe TRBD1 (5 bases). Trimming cost V 4 bases and J 3 bases, with 10 bases left between them. Germline CDR1 and CDR2: KGHSH and LQKENI. The CDR3 loop spans 14 amino acids. The CDR3 loop is CASSRSDSYNEQFF. The DNA of the CDR3 is TGTGCCAGCTCACGGAGCGACAGCTACAATGAGCAGTTCTTC.

This chain connects TRBV4-2 to TRBJ2-3; 9 bases fit TRBD2. V was clipped by 5 bases and J by 6 bases; unmatched bases: 6. The CDR3 totals 14 residues. Germline CDR1 LGHNA, CDR2 YNFKEQ. The CDR3 here is CASSTRLAEDTQYF. The DNA of the CDR3 is TGTGCCAGCAGCACCCGACTAGCGGAGGATACGCAGTATTTT.

The chain carries TRBV9 and TRBJ1-4; 7 positions match TRBD1. This CDR3 is built from 16 residues. Per germline, CDR1 SGDLS and CDR2 YYNGEE. Germline trimming cut 4 bases from V and 3 bases from J; bases unmatched to any gene: 9. Here the CDR3 DNA reads TGTGCCAGCAGCACCTCGACAGGGCCGTCTAATGAAAAACTGTTTTTT. It translates to CASSTSTGPSNEKLFF.

The chain joins TRBV7-3 to TRBJ2-7, with a weak D call TRBD2 (5 bases). V was clipped by 5 bases and J by 2 bases, with 16 bases between them. The CDR3 totals 15 residues. CDR1 and CDR2 from the germline V gene are SGHTA and FQGTGA. The CDR3: CASSPEGGNAYEQYF. CDR3 nucleotide sequence: TGTGCCAGCAGCCCCGAGGGTGGTAACGCCTACGAGCAGTACTTC.

The rearrangement joins TRBV29-1 to TRBJ1-2; D is uncertain. Trimming removed 7 bases at V and 7 bases at J, with 25 bases between. The CDR3 has 15 amino acids. Germline CDR1 reads SQVTM; CDR2 reads ANQGSEA. This chain's CDR3 is CSAAGSDRGFSGYTF. The DNA for the CDR3 is TGCAGCGCCGCTGGGTCGGACCGGGGATTCAGTGGCTACACCTTC.

This chain joins TRBV9 and TRBJ2-1; no clear D gene. Trimming cost V 4 bases and J 7 bases, with 12 bases left between them. Per germline, CDR1 SGDLS and CDR2 YYNGEE. This CDR3 has 13 residues. CDR3 DNA sequence: TGTGCCAGCAGCCCAGCGTCGAGGAATGAGCAGTTCTTC. It is translated as CASSPASRNEQFF.